This TCR beta chain was retrieved from a study of regulatory T cells (dated by TCRdb to between 2017 and 2018). Notes on the research overall: T-cell receptor beta repertoires of sorted regulatory, conventional CD4+ and CD8+ T cells were compared between CD3G-deficient patients and healthy controls.

What the research found in general, with its limitations: Enrichment for hydrophobic residues at CDR3 positions 6 and 7 was found in conventional CD4+ T cells from CD3G-deficient patients, suggesting more self-reactive specificities. Repertoires from patients had restricted unique TRB V-J pairs and skewed V and J gene usage, with the strongest effect in regulatory T cells.

As concerns this clone: Its specific antigen is unknown. There are no base qualities to consult, and no much larger clone falls within one base.

Evidence of autoimmunity was found in all CD3G-deficient patients, and more severe autoimmunity was observed in two of the patients. At testing, patients were between 2 and 39 years old and showed lower naive and higher memory CD4+ and CD8+ T-cell proportions. CD4+ cells were FACS-sorted into CD25-high CD127-low regulatory T cells and CD25-low CD127-high conventional CD4+ T cells. The patient group comprised roughly 6 individuals with CD3G deficiency. Patient samples and clinical data came from an international physician network spanning the United States, Europe and Asia. Peripheral blood mononuclear cells were isolated by Ficoll density separation. In the germline V gene, CDR1 corresponds to MDHEN and CDR2 to SYDVKM. The CDR3, cysteine through phenylalanine, is 15 amino acids long. The CDR3 DNA has 45 bases and is translated from base 1. Trimming takes 5 bases off V and 2 bases off J; junction bases not matched to a gene: 8.

For the multiplex PCR, 52 forward TRBV primers and 13 reverse TRBJ primers were used, and amplification bias was corrected with both assay-based and computational methods. Within the immunoSEQ assay, multiplex PCR amplified rearranged TRB loci from genomic DNA. TRB amplicons were sequenced on an Illumina HiSeq platform. The authors' pipeline ran thus. Raw sequences were error-filtered and aligned to reference gene sequences by custom algorithms and were subsequently analyzed with the immunoSEQ online tools. Productive and nonproductive TRB rearrangement frequencies were evaluated among both unique and total sequences. For TRB CDR3 positions 6 and 7, hydrophobicity together with amino acid composition served as the basis for assessing self-reactivity potential. Prism software was used to run t tests, Mann-Whitney tests or two-way ANOVA for comparisons between groups. Imported from immuneACCESS, the table was reduced by TCRdb to in-frame sequences with V and J called. These copies leave out some clones; in studies compared against another copy, an unresolved V gene accounts for under half, and the cause of the remainder is not known. The DNA was the basis for D and trimming; V, J and clone size are from that table. Present in this sample are about 35,000 clones, about 91% of which were seen just once. Jointly, the top ten make up more than 2% of the sample.

The chain couples TRBV28 to TRBJ1-2, with 7 junctional bases fitting TRBD1. This clonotype was sampled from a person aged 18 to 29 with CD3G deficiency. The sequenced sample was conventional CD4+ T cells sorted from blood. The sequenced DNA is TGTGCCAGCAGTCCACCCACAGGGGTGAACTATGGCTACACCTTC. It encodes CASSPPTGVNYGYTF.